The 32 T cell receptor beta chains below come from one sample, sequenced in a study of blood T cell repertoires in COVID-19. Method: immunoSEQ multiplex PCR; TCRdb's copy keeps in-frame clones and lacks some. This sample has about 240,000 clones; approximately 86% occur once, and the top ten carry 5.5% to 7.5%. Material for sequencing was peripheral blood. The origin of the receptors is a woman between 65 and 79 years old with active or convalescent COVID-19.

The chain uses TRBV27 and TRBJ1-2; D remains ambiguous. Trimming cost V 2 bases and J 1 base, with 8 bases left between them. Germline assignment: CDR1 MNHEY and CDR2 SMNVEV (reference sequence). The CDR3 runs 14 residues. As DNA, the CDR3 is TGTGCCAGCAGTTTAAGGGAGGGTAACTATGGCTACACCTTC. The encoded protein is CASSLREGNYGYTF.

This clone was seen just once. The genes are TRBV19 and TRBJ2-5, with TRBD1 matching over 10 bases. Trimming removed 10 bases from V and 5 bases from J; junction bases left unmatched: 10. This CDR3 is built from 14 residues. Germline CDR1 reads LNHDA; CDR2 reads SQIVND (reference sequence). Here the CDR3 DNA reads TGTGCCACCTCGGACAGGGGGTATGGGGAGACCCAGTACTTC. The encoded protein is CATSDRGYGETQYF.

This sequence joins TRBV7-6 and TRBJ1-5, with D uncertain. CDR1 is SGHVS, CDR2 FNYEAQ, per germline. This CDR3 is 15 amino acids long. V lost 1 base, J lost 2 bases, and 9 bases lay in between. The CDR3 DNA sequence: TGTGCCAGCAGCTTAGAGCAGCAGGGCAATCAGCCCCAGCATTTT. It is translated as CASSLEQQGNQPQHF. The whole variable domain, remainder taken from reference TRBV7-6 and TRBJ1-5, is GAGVSQSPRYKVTKRGQDVALRCDPISGHVSLYWYRQALGQGPEFLTYFNYEAQQDKSGLPNDRFSAERPEGSISTLTIQRTEQRDSAMYRCASSLEQQGNQPQHFGDGTRLSIL.

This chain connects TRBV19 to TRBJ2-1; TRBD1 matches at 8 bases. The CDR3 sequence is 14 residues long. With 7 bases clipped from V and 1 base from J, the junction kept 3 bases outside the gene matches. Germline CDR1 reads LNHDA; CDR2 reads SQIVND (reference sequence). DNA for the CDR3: TGTGCCAGTAACGACAGGGGTTCCTACAATGAGCAGTTCTTC. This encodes CASNDRGSYNEQFF.

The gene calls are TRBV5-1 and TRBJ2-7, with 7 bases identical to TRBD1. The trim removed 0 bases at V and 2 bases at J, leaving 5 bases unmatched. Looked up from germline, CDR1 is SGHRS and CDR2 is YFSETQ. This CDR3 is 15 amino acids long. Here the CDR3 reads CASSLEGQNAYEQYF. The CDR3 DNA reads TGCGCCAGCAGCTTGGAGGGACAGAATGCCTACGAGCAGTACTTC.

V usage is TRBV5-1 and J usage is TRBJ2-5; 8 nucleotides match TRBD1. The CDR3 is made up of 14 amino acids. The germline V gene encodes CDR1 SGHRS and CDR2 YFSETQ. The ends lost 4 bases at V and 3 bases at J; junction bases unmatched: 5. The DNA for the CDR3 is TGCGCCAGCAGCGAGGGGACAGGCAAAGAGACCCAGTACTTC. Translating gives CASSEGTGKETQYF.

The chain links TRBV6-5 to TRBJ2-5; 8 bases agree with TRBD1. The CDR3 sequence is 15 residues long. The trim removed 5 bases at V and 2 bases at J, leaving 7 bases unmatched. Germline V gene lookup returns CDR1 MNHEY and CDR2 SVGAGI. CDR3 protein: CASSTDREGQETQYF. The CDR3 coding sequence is TGTGCCAGCAGTACGGACAGGGAAGGACAAGAGACCCAGTACTTC.

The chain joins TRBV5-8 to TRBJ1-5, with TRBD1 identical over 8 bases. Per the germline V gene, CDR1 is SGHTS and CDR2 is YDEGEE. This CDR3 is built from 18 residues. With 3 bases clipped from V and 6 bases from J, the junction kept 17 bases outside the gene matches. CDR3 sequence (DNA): TGTGCCAGCAGCTATCCAGGACAGGGAAGGGGAAGGGGTCAGCCCCAGCATTTT. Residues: CASSYPGQGRGRGQPQHF.

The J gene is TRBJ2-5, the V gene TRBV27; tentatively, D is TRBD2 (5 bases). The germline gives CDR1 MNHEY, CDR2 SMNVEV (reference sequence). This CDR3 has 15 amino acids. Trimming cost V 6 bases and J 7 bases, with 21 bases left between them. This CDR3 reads CASSPAVGVMGTQYF. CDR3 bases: TGTGCCAGCAGCCCTGCCGTCGGGGTAATGGGGACCCAGTACTTC.

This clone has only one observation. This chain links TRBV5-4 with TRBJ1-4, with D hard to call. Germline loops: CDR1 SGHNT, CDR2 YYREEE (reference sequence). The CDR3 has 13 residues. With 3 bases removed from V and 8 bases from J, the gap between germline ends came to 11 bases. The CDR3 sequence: CASSSGEEEKLFF. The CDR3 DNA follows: TGTGCCAGCAGCTCGGGAGAGGAGGAAAAACTGTTTTTT.

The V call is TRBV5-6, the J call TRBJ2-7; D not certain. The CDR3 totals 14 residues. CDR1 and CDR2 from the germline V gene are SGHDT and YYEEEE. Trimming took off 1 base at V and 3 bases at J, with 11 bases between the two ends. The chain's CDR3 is CASSLTHEFYEQYF. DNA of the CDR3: TGTGCCAGCAGCTTGACCCATGAGTTCTACGAGCAGTACTTC.

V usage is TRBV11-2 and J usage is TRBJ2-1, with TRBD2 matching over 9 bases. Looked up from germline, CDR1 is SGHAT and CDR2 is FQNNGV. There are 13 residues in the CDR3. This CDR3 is CAAQRGAYNEQFF. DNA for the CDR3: TGTGCAGCTCAGCGGGGGGCCTACAATGAGCAGTTCTTC. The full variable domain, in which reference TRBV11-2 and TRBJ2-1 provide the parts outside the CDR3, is EAGVAQSPRYKIIEKRQSVAFWCNPISGHATLYWYQQILGQGPKLLIQFQNNGVVDDSQLPKDRFSAERLKGVDSTLKIQPAKLEDSAVYLCAAQRGAYNEQFFGPGTRLTVL.

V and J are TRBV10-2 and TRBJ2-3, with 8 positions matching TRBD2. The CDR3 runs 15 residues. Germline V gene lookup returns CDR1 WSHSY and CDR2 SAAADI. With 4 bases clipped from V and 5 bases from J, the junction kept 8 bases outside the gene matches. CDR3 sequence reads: CASSATGGLKDTQYF. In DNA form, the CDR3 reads TGCGCCAGCAGTGCGACGGGGGGGCTTAAAGATACGCAGTATTTT.

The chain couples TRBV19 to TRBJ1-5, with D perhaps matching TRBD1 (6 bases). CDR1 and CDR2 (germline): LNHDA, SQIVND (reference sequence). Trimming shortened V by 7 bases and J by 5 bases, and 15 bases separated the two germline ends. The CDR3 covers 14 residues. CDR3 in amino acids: CASTAQGPYQPQHF. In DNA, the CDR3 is TGTGCCAGTACCGCCCAGGGGCCTTATCAGCCCCAGCATTTT. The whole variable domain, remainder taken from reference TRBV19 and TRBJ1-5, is DGGITQSPKYLFRKEGQNVTLSCEQNLNHDAMYWYRQDPGQGLRLIYYSQIVNDFQKGDIAEGYSVSREKKESFPLTVTSAQKNPTAFYLCASTAQGPYQPQHFGDGTRLSIL.

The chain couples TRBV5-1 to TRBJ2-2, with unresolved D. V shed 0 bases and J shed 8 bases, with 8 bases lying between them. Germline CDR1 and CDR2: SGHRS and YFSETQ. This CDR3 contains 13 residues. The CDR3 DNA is TGCGCCAGCAGCTTGGGGTCTCAGGGGGAGCTGTTTTTT. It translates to CASSLGSQGELFF.

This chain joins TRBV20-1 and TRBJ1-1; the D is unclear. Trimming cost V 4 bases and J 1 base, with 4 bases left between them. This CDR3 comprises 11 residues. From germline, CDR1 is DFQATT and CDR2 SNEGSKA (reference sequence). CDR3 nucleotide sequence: TGCAGTGCTAACTCGAACACTGAAGCTTTCTTT. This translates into CSANSNTEAFF.

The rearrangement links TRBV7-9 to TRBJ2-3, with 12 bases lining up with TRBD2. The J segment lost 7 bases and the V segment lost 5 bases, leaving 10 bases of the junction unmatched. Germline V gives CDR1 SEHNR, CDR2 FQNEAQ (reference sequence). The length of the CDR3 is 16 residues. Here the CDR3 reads CASSPPSGGALNTQYF. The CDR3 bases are TGTGCCAGCAGCCCCCCTAGCGGGGGGGCCCTAAATACGCAGTATTTT.

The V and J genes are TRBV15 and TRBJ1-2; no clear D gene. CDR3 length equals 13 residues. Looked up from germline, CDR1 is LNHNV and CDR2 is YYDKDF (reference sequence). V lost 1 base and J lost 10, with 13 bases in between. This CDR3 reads CATSRGGTDSYTF. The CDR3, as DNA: TGTGCCACCAGCAGAGGTGGCACAGATTCCTACACCTTC. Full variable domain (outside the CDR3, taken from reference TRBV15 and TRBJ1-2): DAMVIQNPRYQVTQFGKPVTLSCSQTLNHNVMYWYQQKSSQAPKLLFHYYDKDFNNEADTPDNFQSRRPNTSFCFLDIRSPGLGDTAMYLCATSRGGTDSYTFGSGTRLTVV.

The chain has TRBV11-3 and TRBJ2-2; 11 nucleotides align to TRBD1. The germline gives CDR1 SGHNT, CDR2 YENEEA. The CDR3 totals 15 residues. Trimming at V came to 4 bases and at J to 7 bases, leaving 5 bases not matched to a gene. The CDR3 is CASSSSGQGVGELFF. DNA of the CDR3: TGTGCCAGCAGCTCGTCGGGACAGGGGGTCGGGGAGCTGTTTTTT.

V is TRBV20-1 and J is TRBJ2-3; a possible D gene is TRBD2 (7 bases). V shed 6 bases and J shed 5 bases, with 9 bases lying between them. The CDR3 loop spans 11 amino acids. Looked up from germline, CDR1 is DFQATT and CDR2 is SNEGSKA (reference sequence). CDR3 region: CSARGGDTQYF. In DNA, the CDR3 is TGCAGTGCAAGGGGGGGAGATACGCAGTATTTT.

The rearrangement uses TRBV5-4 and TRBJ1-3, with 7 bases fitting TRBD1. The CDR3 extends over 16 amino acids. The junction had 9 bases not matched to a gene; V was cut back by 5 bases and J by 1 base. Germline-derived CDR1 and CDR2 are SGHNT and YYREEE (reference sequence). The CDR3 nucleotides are TGTGCCAGCAGGGTCCCTTTACAGGGGTCTGGAAACACCATATATTTT. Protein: CASRVPLQGSGNTIYF.

CDR3 DNA: TGCGCCAGCAGCTTGCAGGGCACTACAGGGGGTACTGAAGCTTTCTTT. Translating gives CASSLQGTTGGTEAFF. The chain recombines TRBV5-1 with TRBJ1-1; the match to TRBD1 covers 8 bases. V shed 1 base and J 5 bases; nucleotides not matched to a gene: 10. CDR1 and CDR2 from the germline V gene are SGHRS and YFSETQ. There are 16 residues in the CDR3.

The CDR3 region is CASSLAGQGGHEQYF. The CDR3 DNA is TGCGCCAGCAGCTTGGCGGGACAGGGGGGTCACGAGCAGTACTTC. The rearrangement joins TRBV5-1 to TRBJ2-7, with TRBD1 matching 11 bases. The germline CDR1 and CDR2 sequences are SGHRS and YFSETQ. Trimming removed 0 bases from V and 5 bases from J; junction bases left unmatched: 4. The CDR3 extends over 15 amino acids.

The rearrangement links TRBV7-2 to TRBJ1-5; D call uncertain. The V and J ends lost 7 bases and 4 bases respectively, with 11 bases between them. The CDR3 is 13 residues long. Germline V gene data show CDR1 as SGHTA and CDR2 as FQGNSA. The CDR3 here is CASNGGSNQPQHF. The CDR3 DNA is TGTGCCAGCAACGGAGGGTCAAATCAGCCCCAGCATTTT. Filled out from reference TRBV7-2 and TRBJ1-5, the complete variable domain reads GAGVSQSPSNKVTEKGKDVELRCDPISGHTALYWYRQSLGQGLEFLIYFQGNSAPDKSGLPSDRFSAERTGGSVSTLTIQRTQQEDSAVYLCASNGGSNQPQHFGDGTRLSIL.

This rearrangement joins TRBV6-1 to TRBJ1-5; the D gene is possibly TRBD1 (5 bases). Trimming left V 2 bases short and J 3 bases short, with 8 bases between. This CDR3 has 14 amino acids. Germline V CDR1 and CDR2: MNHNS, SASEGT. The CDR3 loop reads CASSEQGFNQPQHF. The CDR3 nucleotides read TGTGCCAGCAGTGAACAGGGCTTCAATCAGCCCCAGCATTTT.

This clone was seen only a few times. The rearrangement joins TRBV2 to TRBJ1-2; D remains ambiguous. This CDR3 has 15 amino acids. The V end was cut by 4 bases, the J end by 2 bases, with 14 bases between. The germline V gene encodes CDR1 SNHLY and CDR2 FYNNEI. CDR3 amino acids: CASSALRGLNYGYTF. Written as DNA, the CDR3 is TGTGCCAGCAGTGCTCTGAGAGGACTCAACTATGGCTACACCTTC.

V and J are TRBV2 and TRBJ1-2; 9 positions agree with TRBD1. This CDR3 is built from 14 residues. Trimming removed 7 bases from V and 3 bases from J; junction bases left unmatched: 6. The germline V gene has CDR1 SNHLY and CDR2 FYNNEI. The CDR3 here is CASKSRDRDYGYTF. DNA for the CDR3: TGTGCCAGCAAATCCCGGGACAGGGACTATGGCTACACCTTC.

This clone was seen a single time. This CDR3 reads CATSRELGYEQYF. As DNA, the CDR3 is TGTGCCACCAGCAGAGAACTTGGCTACGAGCAGTACTTC. The V gene is TRBV15, the J gene TRBJ2-7; D remains unclear. Trimming cost V 0 bases and J 3 bases, with 6 bases left between them. The CDR3 is 13 amino acids. The germline V gene has CDR1 LNHNV and CDR2 YYDKDF (reference sequence).

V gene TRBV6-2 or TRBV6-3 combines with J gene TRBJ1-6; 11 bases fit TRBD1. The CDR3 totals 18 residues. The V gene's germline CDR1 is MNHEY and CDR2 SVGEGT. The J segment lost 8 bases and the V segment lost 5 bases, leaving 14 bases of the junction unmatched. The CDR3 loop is CASSPRTGGTGVHSPLHF. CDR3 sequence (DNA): TGTGCCAGCAGTCCAAGGACAGGGGGCACGGGGGTTCATTCACCCCTCCACTTT.

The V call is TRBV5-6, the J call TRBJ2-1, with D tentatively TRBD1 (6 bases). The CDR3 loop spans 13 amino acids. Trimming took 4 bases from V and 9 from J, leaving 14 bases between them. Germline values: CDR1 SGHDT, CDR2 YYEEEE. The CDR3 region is CASSTQGRGEQFF. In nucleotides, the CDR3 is TGTGCCAGCAGCACACAGGGTAGGGGTGAGCAGTTCTTC.

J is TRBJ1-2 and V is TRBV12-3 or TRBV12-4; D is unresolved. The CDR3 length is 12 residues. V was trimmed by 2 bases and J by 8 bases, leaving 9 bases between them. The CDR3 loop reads CASSLRHWGYTF. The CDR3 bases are TGTGCCAGCAGTTTAAGACATTGGGGCTACACCTTC.

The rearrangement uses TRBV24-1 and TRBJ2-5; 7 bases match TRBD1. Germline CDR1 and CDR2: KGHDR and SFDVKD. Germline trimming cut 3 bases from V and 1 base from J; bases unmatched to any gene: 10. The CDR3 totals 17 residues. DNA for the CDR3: TGTGCCACCAGTGATCCCACCCTGCGGACAGGCCAAGAGACCCAGTACTTC. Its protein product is CATSDPTLRTGQETQYF.